A selection of T cell receptor beta chains follows, all from one sample in a study of cytomegalovirus exposure and HLA in healthy donors. Clones were sequenced by immunoSEQ multiplex PCR, and TCRdb holds only the in-frame ones, with some missing. Of 150,000 or so clones listed, 65% to 75% are singletons. Sequenced: PBMCs. The receptors derive from a human donor in good health. Both conserved end residues are trimmed from each CDR3. D genes are given only for firm matches.

j_call | v_call | cdr3_length | d_call | cdr3_aa
TRBJ2-7 | TRBV27 | 15 | TRBD1 | ASSAHTPGTGYYEQY
TRBJ2-3 | TRBV4-1 | 14 | NA | ASSQDRDRWEDTQY
TRBJ1-2 | TRBV20-1 | 9 | NA | SAKGLYGYT
TRBJ2-5 | TRBV7-2 | 13 | NA | ASSLVGRGRETQY
TRBJ1-2 | TRBV19 | 15 | NA | ASSTTRTAGSNYGYT
TRBJ1-1 | TRBV6-1 | 12 | NA | ASGQTAMNTEAF
TRBJ2-5 | TRBV6-5 | 11 | TRBD1 | ASSLPGQGQQY
TRBJ1-5 | TRBV18 | 12 | TRBD1 | ASSRGTGNQPQH
TRBJ2-3 | TRBV19 | 13 | NA | ASSIGGRATDTQY
TRBJ1-1 | TRBV9 | 11 | NA | ASSVDGGAEAF
TRBJ2-3 | TRBV6-1 | 14 | TRBD2 | ASSEGTSGLADTQY
TRBJ1-2 | TRBV2 | 14 | TRBD1 | ASGGTGGPRGYGYT
TRBJ1-6 | TRBV9 | 13 | TRBD1 | ASSQGQGTNSPLH
TRBJ1-1 | TRBV29-1 | 12 | NA | SVEANLDSTEAF
TRBJ2-5 | TRBV30 | 12 | TRBD2 | AYHSGGGQETQY
TRBJ1-2 | TRBV2 | 10 | NA | ASSEQIYGYT
TRBJ2-2 | TRBV5-5 | 13 | NA | ASSSLQGAAGELF
TRBJ1-6 | TRBV30 | 15 | TRBD1 | AWSMGTGAVYNSPLH
TRBJ2-3 | TRBV9 | 11 | NA | ASNLQGTDTQY
TRBJ2-5 | TRBV4-1 | 15 | TRBD2 | ASSQDGLAGGQETQY
TRBJ2-7 | TRBV5-4 | 12 | NA | ASSQDRTLCEQY
TRBJ2-1 | TRBV7-8 | 17 | NA | ASSPPGVSGTLTYNEQF
TRBJ2-7 | TRBV11-1 | 11 | TRBD1 | ASSSYRGYEQY
TRBJ2-7 | TRBV19 | 12 | NA | ASSTGTPSYEQY
TRBJ1-6 | TRBV12-5 | 13 | NA | ASALDSLRSSPLH
TRBJ1-1 | TRBV25-1 | 10 | NA | ASSDRGTEAF
TRBJ1-1 | TRBV28 | 12 | NA | ASSPTREGTEAF
TRBJ2-3 | TRBV6-4 | 15 | TRBD2 | ASSDSPAGGGTDTQY
TRBJ1-1 | TRBV21-1 | 15 | NA | ASSKDSGGAGNTEAF
TRBJ2-1 | TRBV5-8 | 14 | NA | ASSLESGGSYNEQF
TRBJ2-7 | TRBV19 | 11 | TRBD1 | ASTTPDRDEQY
TRBJ2-7 | TRBV5-1 | 13 | NA | ASSLATPAGYEQY
TRBJ2-5 | TRBV6-5 | 14 | TRBD2 | ASRYTAGGEQETQY
TRBJ1-1 | TRBV27 | 13 | NA | ASSLSRSGDTEAF
TRBJ2-7 | TRBV4-3 | 12 | NA | ASSQVGLGSEQY
TRBJ1-1 | TRBV7-7 | 11 | NA | ASSLSPRAEAF
TRBJ2-1 | TRBV4-1 | 13 | TRBD2 | ASSLITSGLPEQF
TRBJ1-2 | TRBV7-8 | 12 | NA | ASSTRHDYYGYT
TRBJ2-2 | TRBV5-4 | 12 | TRBD1 | ASRTGLEAGELF
TRBJ1-1 | TRBV7-9 | 13 | NA | SSSTPLRQAGEAF
TRBJ1-5 | TRBV30 | 11 | NA | AWRTVGNQPQH
TRBJ1-6 | TRBV2 | 12 | TRBD1 | ASREDRGNSPLH
TRBJ1-5 | TRBV27 | 13 | TRBD1 | ASSSGQGSNQPQH
TRBJ1-4 | TRBV30 | 12 | NA | AWSVGGGDEKLF
TRBJ1-1 | TRBV7-9 | 10 | NA | ATSPTTVSAF
TRBJ1-6 | TRBV10-1 | 12 | NA | ASSERDMRSPLH
TRBJ2-7 | TRBV4-3 | 12 | TRBD1 | ASSLSAGGAEQY
TRBJ2-5 | TRBV5-6 | 14 | NA | AGSSSQGVGQETQY